Following are 29 T cell receptor beta chains from one sample sequenced in a study of CD8+CD57+ T cells in acquired aplastic anemia. The template for TCR beta VDJ and CDR3 sequence profiling was genomic DNA. TCRdb ran MiXCR on the reads and lists one entry per CDR3 protein. The sample lists about half a million distinct CDR3 sequences, roughly a third seen once, with 0.82% in the top ten. Sequencing involved patients with CD8+CD57+ cell expansion previously shown by flow cytometry. The sequencing input was sorted CD4+, CD8+, or CD8+CD57+ T cells (not recorded which) from PBMCs. These TCRs come from a human donor with aplastic anemia.

This clonotype was counted at least ten times. V is TRBV11-2 and J is TRBJ1-6, with 8 bases fitting TRBD1. The CDR3 contains 16 residues. Trimming removed 4 bases from V and 6 bases from J; junction bases left unmatched: 8. CDR1 is SGHAT, CDR2 FQNNGV, per germline. The DNA for the CDR3 is TGTGCCAGCAGCTCACGAAGGACAGGGAGTAATTCACCCCTCCACTTT. Residues: CASSSRRTGSNSPLHF. Supplemented by reference TRBV11-2 and TRBJ1-6, the full variable domain reads EAGVAQSPRYKIIEKRQSVAFWCNPISGHATLYWYQQILGQGPKLLIQFQNNGVVDDSQLPKDRFSAERLKGVDSTLKIQPAKLEDSAVYLCASSSRRTGSNSPLHFGNGTRLTVT.

As for this clonotype: A much bigger clone sits one base away, suggesting this may be a read error. This chain joins TRBV2 and TRBJ1-1; a weak D match, TRBD1 (6 bases). Trimming took off 6 bases at V and 4 bases at J, with 12 bases between the two ends. CDR3 size: 13 residues. Germline V gives CDR1 SNHLY, CDR2 FYNNEI. The DNA for the CDR3 is TGTGCCAGCAGAGGGGGGGGGAGCACTGAAGCTTTCTTT. It specifies CASRGGGSTEAFF.

This clonotype has at least ten counts. This chain connects TRBV25-1 to TRBJ2-2; the match to TRBD2 covers 8 bases. V dropped 6 bases and J dropped 5; count of bases not matched to a gene: 5. The CDR3 runs to 14 residues. Per the germline V gene, CDR1 is MGHDK and CDR2 is SYGVNS. The CDR3 is CASSGGARTGELFF. The DNA for the CDR3 is TGTGCCAGCAGCGGGGGGGCCCGGACCGGGGAGCTGTTTTTT.

The table lists this clonotype with many counts. This chain links TRBV10-3 with TRBJ1-3; perhaps TRBD1 as D (5 bases). Germline V CDR1 and CDR2: ENHRY, SYGVKD. This CDR3 region has 16 residues. Trimming shortened V by 3 bases and J by 0 bases, and 12 bases separated the two germline ends. The CDR3 sequence: CAISDRDKTSGNTIYF. CDR3 sequence (DNA): TGTGCCATCAGTGACAGGGATAAAACCTCTGGAAACACCATATATTTT.

This clonotype was seen at least ten times. For the CDR3, the DNA is TGTGCCATCAGCAGGGGAAATTCACCCCTCCACTTT. Amino acids: CAISRGNSPLHF. The chain recombines TRBV10-3 with TRBJ1-6; perhaps TRBD1 as D (6 bases). CDR3 size: 12 residues. V lost 6 bases to trimming and J lost 7 bases, with 7 bases between them. Germline V gene sequence: CDR1 ENHRY, CDR2 SYGVKD.

This clonotype was seen many times. This CDR3 is CASSEEGGEINEQFF. CDR3 bases: TGTGCCAGCAGTGAAGAGGGTGGAGAAATCAATGAGCAGTTCTTC. The chain has TRBV2 and TRBJ2-1; D ambiguous. Germline CDR1 and CDR2: SNHLY and FYNNEI. The V gene lost 1 base and the J gene lost 6 bases, with 13 bases spanning the gap. CDR3 length: 15 amino acids. The full variable domain, completed using reference TRBV2 and TRBJ2-1, is EPEVTQTPSHQVTQMGQEVILRCVPISNHLYFYWYRQILGQKVEFLVSFYNNEISEKSEIFDDQFSVERPDGSNFTLKIRSTKLEDSAMYFCASSEEGGEINEQFFGPGTRLTVL.

This chain links TRBV19 with TRBJ2-7; perhaps TRBD1 as D (6 bases). This CDR3 has 15 residues. Germline loops: CDR1 LNHDA, CDR2 SQIVND (reference sequence). V was pared by 3 bases and J by 4 bases, with 16 bases between. The CDR3 reads CASSIMAGDIYEQYF. CDR3 nucleotide sequence: TGTGCCAGTAGTATTATGGCAGGGGATATATACGAGCAGTACTTC.

In this sample, this clonotype turned up many times. The chain is built from TRBV5-6 and TRBJ2-5; 7 bases match TRBD1. The CDR3 contains 14 residues. Germline trimming cut 1 base from V and 2 bases from J; bases unmatched to any gene: 2. Germline V gives CDR1 SGHDT, CDR2 YYEEEE. CDR3: CASSLIQGQETQYF. The CDR3 bases are TGTGCCAGCAGCTTGATACAGGGGCAAGAGACCCAGTACTTC.

As to this clonotype: Since a much larger clone is just one base distant, this may be a read error. The chain uses TRBV20-1 and TRBJ1-5, with 8 positions matching TRBD1. The assigned J gene may be wrong: the sequence end matches TRBJ2-3 better. Germline values: CDR1 DFQATT, CDR2 SNEGSKA (reference sequence). CDR3 length: 14 residues. As DNA, the CDR3 is TGCAGTGTTAAGACAGGGGTTAGCAATCAGCCCCAGTATTTT. It translates to CSVKTGVSNQPQYF.

This clonotype was counted at least ten times. The chain uses TRBV10-3 and TRBJ1-1; D is possibly TRBD1 (6 bases). The CDR3 is made up of 15 amino acids. Trimming removed 7 bases from V and 1 base from J, with 16 bases in between. From germline, CDR1 is ENHRY and CDR2 SYGVKD. The DNA of the CDR3 is TGTGCCATCACGTCGACGGGGGCGAGGAACACTGAAGCTTTCTTT. It codes for CAITSTGARNTEAFF.

This clonotype was found many times. J is TRBJ1-5 and V is TRBV19; D not resolved. The CDR3 extends over 15 amino acids. The germline gives CDR1 LNHDA, CDR2 SQIVND (reference sequence). The V gene lost 1 base and the J gene lost 2 bases, with 9 bases spanning the gap. The DNA for the CDR3 is TGTGCCAGTAGTATAGCAGACGTAGGCAATCAGCCCCAGCATTTT. It translates to CASSIADVGNQPQHF.

The V and J genes are TRBV15 and TRBJ2-7, with 8 bases matching TRBD2. This CDR3 region has 15 residues. Germline trimming cut 0 bases from V and 5 bases from J; bases unmatched to any gene: 6. Looked up from germline, CDR1 is LNHNV and CDR2 is YYDKDF (reference sequence). The CDR3 DNA reads TGTGCCACCAGCAGAGATCTCGGGGGGGCCGACGAGCAGTACTTC. Its protein product is CATSRDLGGADEQYF.

The J gene is TRBJ1-1, the V gene TRBV25-1; 8 nucleotides match TRBD1. V lost 5 bases and J lost 5; bases outside the gene matches: 13. This CDR3 region has 16 residues. Germline V gene data show CDR1 as MGHDK and CDR2 as SYGVNS. This chain's CDR3 is CASSRTGKGGGTEAFF. In DNA form, the CDR3 reads TGTGCCAGCAGTCGGACAGGGAAGGGTGGGGGGACTGAAGCTTTCTTT.

This clonotype was detected once. The chain recombines TRBV2 with TRBJ2-5, with D tentatively TRBD1 or TRBD2 (5 bases each). The CDR3 has 13 residues. V lost 6 bases, J lost 6 bases, and 14 bases lay in between. CDR1 SNHLY and CDR2 FYNNEI come from the germline V gene. As DNA, the CDR3 is TGTGCCAGCAGGTCCGGGGTGGGGCAGACCCAGTACTTC. Translating gives CASRSGVGQTQYF.

To note about this clonotype: As the CDR3 is not closed by the conserved phenylalanine or tryptophan, this likely results from a read error. The limits of the CDR3 on the DNA are not certain, so only TCRdb's listed CDR3 is given. The CDR3 reads CASSPGDRYHS. This sequence joins TRBV3-1 and TRBJ1-2; the table's D call, TRBD1, has no DNA check behind it. The CDR3 contains 11 residues when both ends are counted. Germline CDR1 reads LGHDT; CDR2 reads YNNKEL (reference sequence).

In its sample, this clonotype was seen many times. The chain combines TRBV20-1 with TRBJ1-1; perhaps TRBD1 as D (6 bases). The CDR3 is 12 residues long. Trimming left V 0 bases short and J 7 bases short, with 9 bases between. In germline, CDR1 is DFQATT, CDR2 SNEGSKA (reference sequence). As DNA, the CDR3 is TGCAGTGCTAGAGAACAGGGAGTTGAAGCTTTCTTT. This gives the protein CSAREQGVEAFF.

Only a few counts were recorded for this clonotype. The V and J genes are TRBV2 and TRBJ1-2; 10 bases are shared with TRBD1. From germline, CDR1 is SNHLY and CDR2 FYNNEI. V trimming: 5 bases; J trimming: 4 bases; junction bases outside the gene matches: 4. CDR3 length equals 14 residues. The CDR3 here is CASSIGQGGYGYTF. The CDR3 region has the DNA TGTGCCAGCAGTATCGGACAGGGGGGCTATGGCTACACCTTC.

This clonotype was found many times. The chain links TRBV20-1 to TRBJ2-3, with 8 nucleotides matching TRBD2. This CDR3 comprises 14 residues. Germline assignment: CDR1 DFQATT and CDR2 SNEGSKA (reference sequence). The V and J ends lost 4 bases and 5 bases, in that order; junction bases with no gene match: 8. The CDR3 DNA follows: TGCAGTGCTACTGACGGGAGGGCAATAGATACGCAGTATTTT. It specifies CSATDGRAIDTQYF.

This clonotype turned up a few times. The CDR3 here is CASSLSGTGEGGQYF. The CDR3 DNA reads as TGTGCCAGCAGCCTATCCGGGACAGGGGAGGGTGGGCAGTACTTC. V gene TRBV7-2 combines with J gene TRBJ2-7; 10 positions match TRBD1. Trimming took 5 bases from V and 9 from J; bases not matched to a gene: 13. This CDR3 contains 15 residues. CDR1 and CDR2 from the germline V gene are SGHTA and FQGNSA.

This clonotype was counted once. This may stem from a read error, because a much larger clone lies one nucleotide away. V usage is TRBV9 and J usage is TRBJ1-6; the match to TRBD1 covers 8 bases. The CDR3 is 15 amino acids. CDR1 SGDLS and CDR2 YYNGEE come from the germline V gene. With V trimmed by 3 bases and J by 11 bases, 10 bases remained unmatched. The CDR3: CASSASGQGSPPLHF. CDR3 sequence (DNA): TGTGCCAGCAGCGCCAGCGGACAGGGTAGCCCACCCCTCCACTTT. The full variable domain, rest sourced from reference TRBV9 and TRBJ1-6, is DSGVTQTPKHLITATGQRVTLRCSPRSGDLSVYWYQQSLDQGLQFLIQYYNGEERAKGNILERFSAQQFPDLHSELNLSSLELGDSALYFCASSASGQGSPPLHFGNGTRLTVT.

The V call is TRBV6-1, the J call TRBJ1-5, with D tentatively TRBD1 (6 bases). This CDR3 has 13 amino acids. Deletions cut 7 bases from V and 4 bases from J, with 11 bases between. CDR1 is MNHNS, CDR2 SASEGT, per germline. Here the CDR3 DNA reads TGTGCCAGCACCTACAGGGCGAATCAGCCCCAGCATTTT. The encoded protein is CASTYRANQPQHF.

There are a few counts of this clonotype. The chain is built from TRBV5-6 and TRBJ1-2, with 10 bases identical to TRBD1. The length of the CDR3 is 16 residues. V was clipped by 3 bases and J by 7 bases; unmatched bases: 12. Germline lookup yields CDR1 SGHDT and CDR2 YYEEEE. The CDR3 loop is CASSWDRGTSVRGYTF. CDR3 nucleotide sequence: TGTGCCAGCAGCTGGGACAGGGGCACCTCCGTTCGTGGCTACACCTTC.

Ten or more counts support this clonotype. This chain uses TRBV7-2 with TRBJ2-7; D may be TRBD2 (7 bases). The CDR3 totals 15 residues. Between the trimmed V and J ends, which lost 4 bases and 2 bases, there was a span of 15 bases. Per germline, CDR1 SGHTA and CDR2 FQGNSA. This CDR3 is CASSSSGGHTYEQYF. For the CDR3, the DNA is TGTGCCAGCAGCTCCTCGGGGGGACACACCTACGAGCAGTACTTC.

This clonotype has at least ten counts. The chain uses TRBV20-1 and TRBJ2-7, with D perhaps TRBD1 or TRBD2 (5 bases each). V was pared by 4 bases and J by 2 bases, with 18 bases between. From germline, CDR1 is DFQATT and CDR2 SNEGSKA (reference sequence). The CDR3 loop spans 15 amino acids. CDR3: CSAIGTADSPYEQYF. The CDR3 nucleotides are TGCAGTGCTATAGGGACGGCGGACTCACCCTACGAGCAGTACTTC.

Comments on this clonotype: A much larger clone differs by one base, so this may be a read error. The chain joins TRBV11-1 to TRBJ1-1, with D possibly TRBD1 on 5 matching bases. The CDR3 is 16 amino acids. Germline CDR1 and CDR2: SGHAT and FQDESV (reference sequence). The CDR3 reads CASSPTQGTQNAEAFF. The CDR3 DNA reads as TGTGCCAGCAGTCCGACCCAGGGCACGCAGAACGCTGAAGCTTTCTTT.

Remarks on this clonotype: This may stem from a read error, because a much larger clone lies one nucleotide away. The rearrangement uses TRBV19 and TRBJ1-3, with 9 bases identical to TRBD1. This CDR3 has 15 amino acids. The V gene's germline CDR1 is LNHDA and CDR2 SQIVND (reference sequence). Germline trimming cut 10 bases from V and 0 bases from J; bases unmatched to any gene: 7. The CDR3 nucleotides read TGTGCCATTTGGACAGGGGCTTACTCTGGAAACACCATATATTTT. This sequence encodes CAIWTGAYSGNTIYF. Variable domain in full (rest from reference TRBV19 and TRBJ1-3): DGGITQSPKYLFRKEGQNVTLSCEQNLNHDAMYWYRQDPGQGLRLIYYSQIVNDFQKGDIAEGYSVSREKKESFPLTVTSAQKNPTAFYLCAIWTGAYSGNTIYFGEGSWLTVV.

There are a few counts of this clonotype. This sequence may be a read error, since a much larger clone differs from it by one base. The rearrangement joins TRBV14 to TRBJ2-7; no clear D gene. The V end lost 3 bases, the J end lost 9 bases, and 9 bases lay between the germline ends. Germline V gene sequence: CDR1 SGHDN, CDR2 FVKESK. The CDR3 contains 11 residues. The CDR3 sequence: CASSHGHGQYF. For the CDR3, the DNA is TGTGCCAGCAGCCATGGCCACGGGCAGTACTTC.

As for this clonotype: Germline is not matched at one junction end, which may reflect a read error. The chain recombines TRBV10-3 with TRBJ1-3; D is undetermined. The germline CDR1 and CDR2 sequences are ENHRY and SYGVKD. This CDR3 spans 14 amino acids. CDR3 sequence reads: CASSLSGPQVTIYF. The CDR3 bases are TGTGCCAGCAGTTTGTCCGGGCCCCAAGTCACCATATATTTT.

The chain couples TRBV6-1 to TRBJ1-1, with 7 bases lining up with TRBD1. Germline V CDR1 and CDR2: MNHNS, SASEGT. This CDR3 is built from 14 residues. V dropped 10 bases and J dropped 1; count of bases not matched to a gene: 9. Written as DNA, the CDR3 is TGTGCCAACAGAGGACAGGACAGGAACACTGAAGCTTTCTTT. Amino acids: CANRGQDRNTEAFF.